These T cell receptor beta chains were read from a single sample in a study of regulatory T cells in long-lasting Graves disease. TCRdb re-derived calls from the multiplex PCR reads in MiXCR, one entry per CDR3 protein. The sample lists hundreds of thousands of distinct CDR3 sequences; more than 15% were seen once. These same data were also listed under a study on T cells in Graves' hyperthyroidism and ophthalmopathy.

The specimen was peripheral blood mononuclear cells (PBMCs), collected at new diagnosis, from a patient treated with antithyroid drugs. The receptor source for this set is a man between 18 and 35 years old with Graves disease. Each CDR3 is given without its conserved first and last residue. Each record gives: V gene, J gene, CDR3 protein.

TRBV28	TRBJ2-7	ASLSGTLREQY
TRBV2	TRBJ1-4	ASSASATNEKLF
TRBV20-1	TRBJ1-5	SAGEQALGNQPQH
TRBV20-1	TRBJ1-2	SARVGGWGGYGYT
TRBV7-3	TRBJ2-1	ASSSTSGRNEQF
TRBV6-1	TRBJ1-5	ASRETSGFNQPQH
TRBV6-1	TRBJ2-1	ASSGVAGKQF
TRBV5-1	TRBJ2-7	ASSLASSTSYEQY
TRBV5-1	TRBJ1-6	ASSLAGPGVISPLH
TRBV6-1	TRBJ2-7	ASRTPGQGVPEQY
TRBV28	TRBJ2-5	ASSSPRDYAKETQY
TRBV12-3/TRBV12-4	TRBJ2-3	ASSTSGNEDTQY
TRBV27	TRBJ1-4	ASSSPGQGGEKLF
TRBV4-1	TRBJ2-1	ASSLGKGSEQF
TRBV7-9	TRBJ2-7	ASTRGSGSYEQY
TRBV30	TRBJ2-7	AWSGGSYEQY
TRBV3-1	TRBJ2-5	ASSQDRLAQETQY
TRBV6-1	TRBJ2-7	ASSNRTGGYEQY
TRBV20-1	TRBJ2-7	SARASKTSGSSYEQY
TRBV20-1	TRBJ2-4	SARAGLGKNIQY
TRBV19	TRBJ2-1	ASSPRREVPTEQF
TRBV5-1	TRBJ2-3	ASSPRAQSLSTDTQY
TRBV12-3/TRBV12-4	TRBJ2-7	ASSLGLAGEYEQY
TRBV28	TRBJ2-3	ASSLSGSRPTTDTQY
TRBV12-3/TRBV12-4	TRBJ1-1	ASSSSGAPNTEAF
TRBV6-2/TRBV6-3	TRBJ2-5	ASSPERLAGGVETQY
TRBV5-1	TRBJ1-5	ASSLRQDQPQH
TRBV30	TRBJ2-5	AWSVRNWYQETQY
TRBV7-9	TRBJ2-7	ASSPGGRGYGQY
TRBV28	TRBJ2-5	ASSLPSGREDETQY
TRBV14	TRBJ2-1	ASSQLAGTSYNEQF
TRBV28	TRBJ2-3	ASRGQGGSTDTQY
TRBV30	TRBJ1-4	AWSVPGNEKLF
TRBV28	TRBJ1-1	ASSISRNTEAF
TRBV19	TRBJ2-7	ASSRAAADEQY
TRBV28	TRBJ2-7	ASSLYGTVYEQY
TRBV7-9	TRBJ1-1	ASSPRAGGPSNTEAF
TRBV20-1	TRBJ2-1	SGVRALYNEQF
TRBV5-8	TRBJ2-5	ASSLGLAAGETQY
TRBV5-6	TRBJ1-5	ASSINPGGPQPQH
TRBV7-9	TRBJ2-3	ASSLVQFGGISDTQY
TRBV6-1	TRBJ2-1	ASSESLAGNGEQF
TRBV9	TRBJ2-3	ASSVDGKALRGTQY
TRBV6-1	TRBJ2-7	ASRGPSGSDEQY
TRBV10-2	TRBJ2-7	ASSEGMSSSYEQY
TRBV6-2/TRBV6-3	TRBJ2-4	ASGIQY
TRBV7-2	TRBJ2-5	ASSLQRRGLRETQY
TRBV30	TRBJ1-2	AWSAGQLRGDT
TRBV12-3/TRBV12-4	TRBJ1-3	ASSLDRHSGNTIY
TRBV27	TRBJ1-5	ASSLWDRFNQPQH
TRBV4-1	TRBJ1-6	ASSQGGRGGSPLH
TRBV11-3	TRBJ2-1	ASSHGAGLARNNEQF